The rows below give T cell receptor beta chains drawn from one sample of a study of CD8+CD57+ T cells in acquired aplastic anemia. TCRdb processed the reads anew with MiXCR; each CDR3 protein has one entry. The sample contains around 64,000 distinct CDR3 sequences, 50% to 70% of which appear only once. The specimen sequenced was sorted CD4+, CD8+, or CD8+CD57+ T cells (not recorded which) from PBMCs. Receptors originate from a human donor in good health, serving as a control. CDR3s include the opening cysteine and the closing phenylalanine or tryptophan.

cdr3_length,j_call,v_call,cdr3_aa
15,TRBJ1-3,TRBV24-1,CATSDGQLSGNTIYF
11,TRBJ2-3,TRBV2,CASRGEDTQYF
14,TRBJ2-1,TRBV4-3,CASSQGHLGRGQFF
13,TRBJ1-2,TRBV29-1,CSVLRDRGYGYTF
13,TRBJ1-1,TRBV10-1,CASGFGGSTEAFF
13,TRBJ1-6,TRBV2,CASTMGGDSPLHF
15,TRBJ2-3,TRBV10-2,CASRLGGVPTDTQYF
15,TRBJ2-1,TRBV12-3/TRBV12-4,CASSQIRGLNNEQFF
14,TRBJ2-7,TRBV5-6,CASSPGQISYEQYF
16,TRBJ2-3,TRBV19,CASSTGGRGWTDTQYF
12,TRBJ1-1,TRBV29-1,CSVDPGNTEAFF
13,TRBJ1-1,TRBV19,CASNVGAVTEAFF
14,TRBJ2-7,TRBV6-8,CASSLAQRGYEQYF
17,TRBJ2-7,TRBV10-3,CAIHPISGQVSPGEQYF
17,TRBJ1-5,TRBV20-1,CSARENSNRARNQPQHF
16,TRBJ2-7,TRBV10-3,CAISRRGGSSSYEQYF
13,TRBJ2-7,TRBV7-8,CASSRRGAYEQYF
10,TRBJ2-2,TRBV2,CASTTGELFF
16,TRBJ2-3,TRBV4-1,CASSQGAGTNTDTQYF
15,TRBJ2-3,TRBV19,CASSIGLAATDTQYF
16,TRBJ1-1,TRBV28,CASSFNSGAAGTEAFF
14,TRBJ2-5,TRBV29-1,CSVETQGGWETQYF
14,TRBJ1-5,TRBV19,CASRRGQGNQPQHF
16,TRBJ1-3,TRBV12-5,CASGLVGGASGNTIYF
13,TRBJ2-7,TRBV20-1,CSAIGRPTYEQYF
14,TRBJ2-5,TRBV15,CGTSRGSEQETQYF
16,TRBJ2-1,TRBV5-1,CASSALQGADYNEQFF
13,TRBJ2-1,TRBV15,CATRELSINEQFF
13,TRBJ1-2,TRBV7-3,CASSEGGNYGYTF
12,TRBJ1-6,TRBV15,CATSRVDSPLHF
15,TRBJ1-6,TRBV5-1,CASSLSRSNNSPLHF
17,TRBJ2-1,TRBV30,CAWSGLAGSLRHNEQFF
12,TRBJ2-1,TRBV7-3,CASSGDGGEQFF